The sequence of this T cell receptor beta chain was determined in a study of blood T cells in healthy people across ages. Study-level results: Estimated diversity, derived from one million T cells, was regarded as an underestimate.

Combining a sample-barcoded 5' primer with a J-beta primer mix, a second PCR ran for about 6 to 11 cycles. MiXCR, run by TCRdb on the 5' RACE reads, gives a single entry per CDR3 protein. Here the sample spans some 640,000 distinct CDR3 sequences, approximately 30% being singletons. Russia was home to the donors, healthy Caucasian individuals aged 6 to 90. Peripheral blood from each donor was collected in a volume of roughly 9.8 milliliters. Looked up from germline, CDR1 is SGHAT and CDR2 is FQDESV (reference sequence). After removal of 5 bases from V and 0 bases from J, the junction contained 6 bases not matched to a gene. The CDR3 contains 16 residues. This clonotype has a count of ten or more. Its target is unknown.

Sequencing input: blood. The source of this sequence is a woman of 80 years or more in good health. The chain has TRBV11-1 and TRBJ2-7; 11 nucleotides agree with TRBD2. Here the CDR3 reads CASSQGLAVSSYEQYF. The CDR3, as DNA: TGTGCCAGCAGCCAGGGACTAGCGGTAAGCTCCTACGAGCAGTACTTC.